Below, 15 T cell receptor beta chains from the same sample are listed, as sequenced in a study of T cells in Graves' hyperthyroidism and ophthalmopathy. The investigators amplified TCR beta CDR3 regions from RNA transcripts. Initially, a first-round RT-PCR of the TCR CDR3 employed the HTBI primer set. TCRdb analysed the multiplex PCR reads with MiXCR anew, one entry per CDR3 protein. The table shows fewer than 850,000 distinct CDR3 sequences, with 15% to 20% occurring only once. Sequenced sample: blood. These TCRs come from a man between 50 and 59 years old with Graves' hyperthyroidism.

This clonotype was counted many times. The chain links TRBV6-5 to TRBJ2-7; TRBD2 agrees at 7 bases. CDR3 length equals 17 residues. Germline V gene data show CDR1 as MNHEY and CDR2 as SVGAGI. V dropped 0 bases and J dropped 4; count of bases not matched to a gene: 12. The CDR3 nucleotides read TGTGCCAGCAGTTACTCGGACAAGCGGGAAAGAGGGTACGAGCAGTACTTC. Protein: CASSYSDKRERGYEQYF.

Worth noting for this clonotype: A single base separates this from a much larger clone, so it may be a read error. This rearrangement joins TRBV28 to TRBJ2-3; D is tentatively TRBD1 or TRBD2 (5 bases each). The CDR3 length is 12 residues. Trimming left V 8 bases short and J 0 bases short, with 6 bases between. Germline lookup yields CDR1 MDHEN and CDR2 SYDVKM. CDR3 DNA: TGTGCCAGCGGGGACAGCACAGATACGCAGTATTTT. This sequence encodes CASGDSTDTQYF.

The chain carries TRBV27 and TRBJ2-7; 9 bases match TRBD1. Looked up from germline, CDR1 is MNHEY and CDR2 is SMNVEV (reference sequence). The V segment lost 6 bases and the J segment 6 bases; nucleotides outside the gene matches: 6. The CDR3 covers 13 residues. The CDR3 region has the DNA TGTGCCAGCAGGGGGACAGGGAGAGGCGAGCAGTACTTC. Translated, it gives CASRGTGRGEQYF.

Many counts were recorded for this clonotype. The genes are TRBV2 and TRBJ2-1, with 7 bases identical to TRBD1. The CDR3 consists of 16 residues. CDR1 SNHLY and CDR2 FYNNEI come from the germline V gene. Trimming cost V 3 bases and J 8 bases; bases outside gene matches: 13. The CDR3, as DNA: TGTGCCAGCAGTGACTTAGACAGGGATCTAGGGGATGAGCAGTTCTTC. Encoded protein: CASSDLDRDLGDEQFF.

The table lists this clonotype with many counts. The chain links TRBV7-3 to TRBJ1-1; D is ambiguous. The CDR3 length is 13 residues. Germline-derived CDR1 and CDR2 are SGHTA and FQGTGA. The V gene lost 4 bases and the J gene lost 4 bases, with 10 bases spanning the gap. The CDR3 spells CASSSILGTEAFF. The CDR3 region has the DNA TGTGCCAGCAGCTCAATCCTCGGCACTGAAGCTTTCTTT.

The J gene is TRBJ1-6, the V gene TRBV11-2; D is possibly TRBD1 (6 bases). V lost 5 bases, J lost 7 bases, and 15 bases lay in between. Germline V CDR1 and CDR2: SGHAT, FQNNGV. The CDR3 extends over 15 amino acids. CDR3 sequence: CASSPPGAQNSPLHF. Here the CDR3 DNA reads TGTGCCAGCAGCCCGCCGGGGGCCCAGAATTCACCCCTCCACTTT.

CDR3 amino acids: CASSSDILYQPQHF. For the CDR3, the DNA is TGTGCCAGTAGTTCGGACATACTTTATCAGCCCCAGCATTTT. The gene calls are TRBV19 and TRBJ1-5; the D gene is possibly TRBD1 (5 bases). V lost 5 bases to trimming and J lost 5 bases, with 13 bases between them. The CDR3 sequence is 14 residues long. Germline CDR1 LNHDA, CDR2 SQIVND (reference sequence).

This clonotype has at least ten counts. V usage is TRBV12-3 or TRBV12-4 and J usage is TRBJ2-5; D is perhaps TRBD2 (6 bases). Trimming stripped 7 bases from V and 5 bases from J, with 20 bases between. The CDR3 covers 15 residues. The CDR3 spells CASISDGPAGETQYF. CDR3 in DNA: TGTGCCAGCATATCAGACGGGCCCGCGGGGGAGACCCAGTACTTC.

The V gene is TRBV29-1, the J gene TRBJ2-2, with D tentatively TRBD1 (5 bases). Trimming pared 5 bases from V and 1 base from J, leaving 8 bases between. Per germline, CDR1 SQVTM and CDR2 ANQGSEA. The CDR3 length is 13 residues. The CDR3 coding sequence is TGCAGCGTTTTTCAGGGGAACACCGGGGAGCTGTTTTTT. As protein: CSVFQGNTGELFF.

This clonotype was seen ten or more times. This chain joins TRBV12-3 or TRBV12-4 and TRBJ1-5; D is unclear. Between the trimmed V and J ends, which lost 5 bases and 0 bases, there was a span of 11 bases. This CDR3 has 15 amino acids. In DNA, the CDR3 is TGTGCCAGCAGTAGAAGTGAGATTAGCAATCAGCCCCAGCATTTT. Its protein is CASSRSEISNQPQHF.

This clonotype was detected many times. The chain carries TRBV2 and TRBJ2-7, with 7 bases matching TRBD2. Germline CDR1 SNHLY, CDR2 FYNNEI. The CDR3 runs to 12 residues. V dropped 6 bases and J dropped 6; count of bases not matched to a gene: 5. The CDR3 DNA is TGTGCCAGCAGGCTCGGGGGGACCGAGCAGTACTTC. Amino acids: CASRLGGTEQYF.

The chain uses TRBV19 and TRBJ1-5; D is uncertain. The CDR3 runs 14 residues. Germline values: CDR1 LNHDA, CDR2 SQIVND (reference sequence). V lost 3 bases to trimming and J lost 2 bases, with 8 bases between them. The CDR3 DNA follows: TGTGCCAGTAGTATGGGATTCGGCAATCAGCCCCAGCATTTT. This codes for CASSMGFGNQPQHF.

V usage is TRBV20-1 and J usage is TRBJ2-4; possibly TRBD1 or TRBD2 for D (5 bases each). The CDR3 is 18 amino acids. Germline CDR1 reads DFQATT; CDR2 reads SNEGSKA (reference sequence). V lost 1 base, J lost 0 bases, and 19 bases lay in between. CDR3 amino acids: CSARVGTPGGLAKNIQYF. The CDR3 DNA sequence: TGCAGTGCTAGAGTCGGGACGCCTGGAGGACTAGCCAAAAACATTCAGTACTTC.

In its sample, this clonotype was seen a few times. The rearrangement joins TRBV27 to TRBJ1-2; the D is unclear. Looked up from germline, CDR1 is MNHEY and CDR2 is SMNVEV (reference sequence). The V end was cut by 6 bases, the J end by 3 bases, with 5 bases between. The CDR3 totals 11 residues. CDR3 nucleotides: TGTGCCAGCAGGAGTTACTATGGCTACACCTTC. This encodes CASRSYYGYTF.

CDR3 nucleotides: TGTGCCACCCAGACAGGATCTGGAAACACCATATATTTT. It translates to CATQTGSGNTIYF. The chain recombines TRBV28 with TRBJ1-3, with D perhaps matching TRBD1 (6 bases). Germline V gives CDR1 MDHEN, CDR2 SYDVKM. The CDR3 extends over 13 amino acids. The germline V and J ends were trimmed by 10 bases and 1 base, with 11 bases remaining between them.